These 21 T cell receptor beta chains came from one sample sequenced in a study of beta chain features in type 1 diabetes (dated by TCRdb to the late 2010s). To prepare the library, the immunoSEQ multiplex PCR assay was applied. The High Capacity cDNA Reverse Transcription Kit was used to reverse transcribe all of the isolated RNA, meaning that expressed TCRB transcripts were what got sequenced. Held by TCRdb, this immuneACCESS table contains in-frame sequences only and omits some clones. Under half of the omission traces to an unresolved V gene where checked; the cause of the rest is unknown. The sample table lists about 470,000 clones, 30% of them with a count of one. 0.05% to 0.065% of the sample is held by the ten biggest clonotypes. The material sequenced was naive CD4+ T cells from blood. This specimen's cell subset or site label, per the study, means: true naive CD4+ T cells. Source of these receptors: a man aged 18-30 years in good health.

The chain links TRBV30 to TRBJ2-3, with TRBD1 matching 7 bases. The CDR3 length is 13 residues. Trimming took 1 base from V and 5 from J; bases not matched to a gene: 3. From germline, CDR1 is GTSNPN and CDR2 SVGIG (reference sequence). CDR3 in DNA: TGTGCCTGGAGTGGGACAGGAATAGATACGCAGTATTTT. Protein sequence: CAWSGTGIDTQYF.

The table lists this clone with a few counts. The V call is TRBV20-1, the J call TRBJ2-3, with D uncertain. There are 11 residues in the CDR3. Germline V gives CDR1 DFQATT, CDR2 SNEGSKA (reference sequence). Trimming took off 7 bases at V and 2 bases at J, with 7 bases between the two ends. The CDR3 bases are TGCAGTGGTGAGCTCACAGATACGCAGTATTTT. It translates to CSGELTDTQYF.

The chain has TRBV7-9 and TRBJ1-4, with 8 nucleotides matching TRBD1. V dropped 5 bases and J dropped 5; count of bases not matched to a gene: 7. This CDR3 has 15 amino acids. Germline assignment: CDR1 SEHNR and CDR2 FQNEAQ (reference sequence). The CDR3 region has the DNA TGTGCCAGCAGCGTCGGGACAGGTCGGAATGAAAAACTGTTTTTT. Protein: CASSVGTGRNEKLFF. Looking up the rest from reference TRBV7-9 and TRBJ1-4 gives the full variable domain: DTGVSQNPRHKITKRGQNVTFRCDPISEHNRLYWYRQTLGQGPEFLTYFQNEAQLEKSRLLSDRFSAERPKGSFSTLEIQRTEQGDSAMYLCASSVGTGRNEKLFFGSGTQLSVL.

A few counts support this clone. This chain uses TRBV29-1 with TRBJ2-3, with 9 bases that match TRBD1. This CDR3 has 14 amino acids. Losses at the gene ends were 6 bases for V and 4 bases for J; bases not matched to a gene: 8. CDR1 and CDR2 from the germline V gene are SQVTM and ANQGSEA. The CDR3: CSVDWGQGPDTQYF. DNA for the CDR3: TGCAGCGTGGATTGGGGACAGGGCCCAGATACGCAGTATTTT.

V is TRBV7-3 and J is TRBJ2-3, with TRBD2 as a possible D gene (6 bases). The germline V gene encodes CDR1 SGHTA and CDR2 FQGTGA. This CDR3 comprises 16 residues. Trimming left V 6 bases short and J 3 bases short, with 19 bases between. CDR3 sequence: CASRKRVLAQTDTQYF. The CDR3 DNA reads TGTGCCAGCAGGAAGAGGGTGCTAGCGCAAACAGATACGCAGTATTTT. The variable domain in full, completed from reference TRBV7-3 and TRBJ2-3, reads GAGVSQTPSNKVTEKGKYVELRCDPISGHTALYWYRQSLGQGPEFLIYFQGTGAADDSGLPNDRFFAVRPEGSVSTLKIQRTERGDSAVYLCASRKRVLAQTDTQYFGPGTRLTVL.

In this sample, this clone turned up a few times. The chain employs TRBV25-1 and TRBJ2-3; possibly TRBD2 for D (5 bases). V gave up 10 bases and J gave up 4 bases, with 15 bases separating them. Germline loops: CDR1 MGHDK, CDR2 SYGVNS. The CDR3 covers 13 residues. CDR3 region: CATPRRSADTQYF. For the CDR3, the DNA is TGTGCCACCCCACGGAGGAGTGCAGATACGCAGTATTTT.

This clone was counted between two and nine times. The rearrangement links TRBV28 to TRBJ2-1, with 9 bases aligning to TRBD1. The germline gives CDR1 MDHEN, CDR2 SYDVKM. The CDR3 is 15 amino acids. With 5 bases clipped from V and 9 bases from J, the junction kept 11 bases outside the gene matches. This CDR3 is CASSLDRGKGGEQFF. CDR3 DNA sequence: TGTGCCAGCAGTCTGGACAGGGGAAAGGGCGGTGAGCAGTTCTTC.

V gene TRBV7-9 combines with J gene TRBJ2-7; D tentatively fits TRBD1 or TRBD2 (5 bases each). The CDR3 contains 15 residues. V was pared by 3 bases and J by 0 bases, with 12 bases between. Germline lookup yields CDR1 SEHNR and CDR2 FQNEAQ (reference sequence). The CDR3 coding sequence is TGTGCCAGCAGCTTTAAGGCAGGGAGCTCCTACGAGCAGTACTTC. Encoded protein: CASSFKAGSSYEQYF. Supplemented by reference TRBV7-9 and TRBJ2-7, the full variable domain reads DTGVSQNPRHKITKRGQNVTFRCDPISEHNRLYWYRQTLGQGPEFLTYFQNEAQLEKSRLLSDRFSAERPKGSFSTLEIQRTEQGDSAMYLCASSFKAGSSYEQYFGPGTRLTVT.

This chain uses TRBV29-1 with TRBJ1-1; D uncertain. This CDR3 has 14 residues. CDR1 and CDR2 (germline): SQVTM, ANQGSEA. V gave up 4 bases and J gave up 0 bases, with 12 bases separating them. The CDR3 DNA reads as TGCAGCGTTGCACCAGGACGGATGAACACTGAAGCTTTCTTT. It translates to CSVAPGRMNTEAFF.

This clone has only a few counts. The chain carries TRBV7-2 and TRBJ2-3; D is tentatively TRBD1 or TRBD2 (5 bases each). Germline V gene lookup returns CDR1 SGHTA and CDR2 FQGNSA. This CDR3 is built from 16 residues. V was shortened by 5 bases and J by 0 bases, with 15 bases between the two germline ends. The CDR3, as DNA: TGTGCCAGCAGCGCCCGGGACCGAGGGAGCACAGATACGCAGTATTTT. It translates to CASSARDRGSTDTQYF.

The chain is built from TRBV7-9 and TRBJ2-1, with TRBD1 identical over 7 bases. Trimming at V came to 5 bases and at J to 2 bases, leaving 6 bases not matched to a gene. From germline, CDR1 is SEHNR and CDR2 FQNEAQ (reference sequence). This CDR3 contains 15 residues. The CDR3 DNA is TGTGCCAGCAGCGTCGACAGGGCTACCTACAATGAGCAGTTCTTC. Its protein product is CASSVDRATYNEQFF.

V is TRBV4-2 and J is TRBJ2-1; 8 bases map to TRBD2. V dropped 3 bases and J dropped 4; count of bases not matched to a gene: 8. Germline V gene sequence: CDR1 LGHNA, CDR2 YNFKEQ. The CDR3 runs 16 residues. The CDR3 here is CASSHRSGSRYNEQFF. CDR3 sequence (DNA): TGTGCCAGCAGCCATAGAAGCGGGAGTAGGTACAATGAGCAGTTCTTC.

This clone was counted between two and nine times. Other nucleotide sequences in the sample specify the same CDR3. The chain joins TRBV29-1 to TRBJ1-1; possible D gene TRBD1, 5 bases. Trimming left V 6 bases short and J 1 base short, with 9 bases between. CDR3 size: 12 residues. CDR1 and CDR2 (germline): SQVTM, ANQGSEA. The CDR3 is CSVDRGNTEAFF. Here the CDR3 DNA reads TGCAGCGTCGACAGAGGGAACACTGAAGCTTTCTTT.

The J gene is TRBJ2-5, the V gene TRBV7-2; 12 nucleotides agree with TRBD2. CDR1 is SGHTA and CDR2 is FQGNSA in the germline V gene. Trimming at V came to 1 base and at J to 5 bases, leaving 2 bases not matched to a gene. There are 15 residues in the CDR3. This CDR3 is CASSLVGTSGETQYF. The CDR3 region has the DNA TGTGCCAGCAGCTTAGTTGGGACTAGCGGGGAGACCCAGTACTTC.

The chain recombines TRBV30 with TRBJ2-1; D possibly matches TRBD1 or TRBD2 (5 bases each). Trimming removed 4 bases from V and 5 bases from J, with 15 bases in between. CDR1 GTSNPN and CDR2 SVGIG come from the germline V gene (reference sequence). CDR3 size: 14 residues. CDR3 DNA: TGTGCCTGGATACCGGGGCCCGGTAACAATGAGCAGTTCTTC. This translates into CAWIPGPGNNEQFF.

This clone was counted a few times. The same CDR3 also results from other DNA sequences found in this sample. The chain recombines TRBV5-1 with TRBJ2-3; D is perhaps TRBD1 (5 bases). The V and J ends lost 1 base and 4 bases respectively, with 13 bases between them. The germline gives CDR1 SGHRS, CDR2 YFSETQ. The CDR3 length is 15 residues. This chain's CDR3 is CASSLSQGRADTQYF. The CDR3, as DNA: TGCGCCAGCAGCTTGAGTCAGGGTCGGGCAGATACGCAGTATTTT.

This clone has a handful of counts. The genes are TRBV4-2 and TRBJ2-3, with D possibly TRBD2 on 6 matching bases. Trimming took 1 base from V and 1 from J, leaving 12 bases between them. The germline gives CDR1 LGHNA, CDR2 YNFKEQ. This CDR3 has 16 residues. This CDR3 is CASSQVSGGGTDTQYF. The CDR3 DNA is TGTGCCAGCAGCCAAGTATCTGGAGGGGGCACAGATACGCAGTATTTT.

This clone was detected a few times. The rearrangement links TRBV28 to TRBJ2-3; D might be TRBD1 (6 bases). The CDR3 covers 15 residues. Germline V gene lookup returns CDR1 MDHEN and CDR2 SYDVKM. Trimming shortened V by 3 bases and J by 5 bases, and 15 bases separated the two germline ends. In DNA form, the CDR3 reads TGTGCCAGCAGTTTCCAGGGGCTGCTGGGAGATACGCAGTATTTT. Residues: CASSFQGLLGDTQYF.

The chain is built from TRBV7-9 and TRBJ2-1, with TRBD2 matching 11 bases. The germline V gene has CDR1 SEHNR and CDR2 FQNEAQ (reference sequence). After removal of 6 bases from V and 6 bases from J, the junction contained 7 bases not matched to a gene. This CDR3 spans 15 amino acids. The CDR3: CASSLSGRAFNEQFF. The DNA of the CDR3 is TGTGCCAGCAGTCTTAGCGGGAGGGCCTTCAATGAGCAGTTCTTC. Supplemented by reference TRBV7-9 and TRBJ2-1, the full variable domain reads DTGVSQNPRHKITKRGQNVTFRCDPISEHNRLYWYRQTLGQGPEFLTYFQNEAQLEKSRLLSDRFSAERPKGSFSTLEIQRTEQGDSAMYLCASSLSGRAFNEQFFGPGTRLTVL.

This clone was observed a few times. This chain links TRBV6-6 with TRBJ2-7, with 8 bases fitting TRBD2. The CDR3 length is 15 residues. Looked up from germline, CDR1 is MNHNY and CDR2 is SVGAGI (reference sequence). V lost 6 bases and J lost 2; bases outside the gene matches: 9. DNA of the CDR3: TGTGCCAGCAGCAATGGAGGCGGGAGGCCCTACGAGCAGTACTTC. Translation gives CASSNGGGRPYEQYF.

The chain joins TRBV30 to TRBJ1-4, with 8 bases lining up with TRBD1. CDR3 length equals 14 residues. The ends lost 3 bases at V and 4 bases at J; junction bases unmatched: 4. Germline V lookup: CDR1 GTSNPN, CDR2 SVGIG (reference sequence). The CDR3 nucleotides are TGTGCCTGGAGCGTTGACAGGGGTAATGAAAAACTGTTTTTT. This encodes CAWSVDRGNEKLFF.